The next 16 T cell receptor beta chains were all read from a single sample in a study of molecular identifiers for immune sequencing clone quantification. Via MiXCR, TCRdb re-called the PCR reads, giving one row per CDR3 protein. The sample lists about 53,000 distinct CDR3 sequences, around 34% occurring once. The sequencing input was naive CD8+ T cells from blood, with Jurkat cell RNA spiked in. Subset meaning: FACS-sorted CD8+CD4-CCR7+CD45RA+ naive T cells. The receptors here all came from a human donor in good health. Some libraries in this study had Jurkat cell RNA spiked in.

This clonotype has more than one count but fewer than ten. This chain joins TRBV20-1 and TRBJ2-1; TRBD1 matches 7 bases. The CDR3 loop spans 16 amino acids. V was clipped by 0 bases and J by 1 base; unmatched bases: 6. Looked up from germline, CDR1 is DFQATT and CDR2 is SNEGSKA (reference sequence). In nucleotides, the CDR3 is TGCAGTGCTAGAGATAGGGACAGCGGATCCTACAATGAGCAGTTCTTC. Encoded protein: CSARDRDSGSYNEQFF.

A note on this clonotype: An end of the junction differs from the germline gene, which may be a read error. In DNA form, the CDR3 reads TGTGCCAGCAGACCTACAGGGGGCCACACCGGGGAGCGGTTTTTT. This gives the protein CASRPTGGHTGERFF. This chain connects TRBV6-9 to TRBJ2-2; 9 nucleotides match TRBD1. This CDR3 is 15 amino acids long. Per the germline V gene, CDR1 is MNHGY and CDR2 is SVAAGI.

The rearrangement uses TRBV6-6 and TRBJ1-1, with 7 nucleotides matching TRBD1. The CDR3 loop spans 15 amino acids. J gave up 0 bases and V 2 bases, and 3 bases lay outside the gene matches. From germline, CDR1 is MNHNY and CDR2 SVGAGI (reference sequence). This CDR3 is CASSYGTALNTEAFF. The CDR3 DNA sequence: TGTGCCAGCAGTTACGGGACAGCCTTGAACACTGAAGCTTTCTTT.

Only a few counts were recorded for this clonotype. This sequence joins TRBV5-1 and TRBJ2-2; TRBD1 is a possible D gene (5 bases). V shed 3 bases and J shed 1 base, with 7 bases lying between them. This CDR3 spans 14 amino acids. Germline CDR1 SGHRS, CDR2 YFSETQ. Written as DNA, the CDR3 is TGCGCCAGCAGCTATGACAGGAACACCGGGGAGCTGTTTTTT. Protein: CASSYDRNTGELFF.

Note on this clonotype: Given a much more abundant clone one base away, this may be a read error. This chain uses TRBV2 with TRBJ2-6, with 7 bases matching TRBD2. Looked up from germline, CDR1 is SNHLY and CDR2 is FYNNEI. There are 16 residues in the CDR3. CDR3 sequence (DNA): TGTGCCAGCGCCCAATGGGAGGGCGCTGGGGCCAACGGCCTGACTTTC. Its translation is CASAQWEGAGANGLTF.

This chain connects TRBV7-2 to TRBJ2-7; D gene uncertain. V lost 3 bases and J 5 bases, leaving 11 bases between the germline ends. The CDR3 runs 13 residues. Germline V gene data show CDR1 as SGHTA and CDR2 as FQGNSA. The CDR3 sequence is CASSFSARNEQYF. CDR3 DNA sequence: TGTGCCAGCAGCTTTTCTGCTAGAAACGAGCAGTACTTC.

V is TRBV11-2 and J is TRBJ2-1; D remains ambiguous. The V end was cut by 3 bases, the J end by 10 bases, with 10 bases between. Germline lookup yields CDR1 SGHAT and CDR2 FQNNGV. The CDR3 totals 12 residues. In DNA form, the CDR3 reads TGTGCCAGCAGCTTCCTCACGGAAGAGCAGTTCTTC. It codes for CASSFLTEEQFF.

In this sample, this clonotype turned up once. The J gene is TRBJ2-7, the V gene TRBV20-1; no clear D. The CDR3 has 11 amino acids. V lost 3 bases and J lost 2, with 5 bases in between. Germline-derived CDR1 and CDR2 are DFQATT and SNEGSKA (reference sequence). CDR3 in amino acids: CSARETYEQYF. The CDR3 region has the DNA TGCAGTGCTAGGGAAACCTACGAGCAGTACTTC.

This clonotype was seen a handful of times. The V gene is TRBV20-1, the J gene TRBJ1-5; D uncertain. The germline gives CDR1 DFQATT, CDR2 SNEGSKA (reference sequence). There are 15 residues in the CDR3. Trimming left V 0 bases short and J 7 bases short, with 16 bases between. The CDR3 DNA sequence: TGCAGTGCTAGAGATCTTCGAGGGATGAAGCAGCCCCAGCATTTT. This gives the protein CSARDLRGMKQPQHF.

As DNA, the CDR3 is TGTGCCAGCAGCTTAGCGCCTGGCGCAGCTACGCAGTATTTT. Its translation is CASSLAPGAATQYF. The chain carries TRBV7-2 and TRBJ2-3; no reliable D call. V shed 0 bases and J shed 8 bases, with 12 bases lying between them. The CDR3 length is 14 residues. From germline, CDR1 is SGHTA and CDR2 FQGNSA.

The table lists this clonotype with a few counts. The V and J genes are TRBV20-1 and TRBJ2-7, with TRBD2 identical over 8 bases. This CDR3 is built from 11 residues. Per the germline V gene, CDR1 is DFQATT and CDR2 is SNEGSKA (reference sequence). For the CDR3, the DNA is TGCAGGAGCGGGAGCGGCTACGAGCAGTACTTC. This translates into CRSGSGYEQYF.

This clonotype has just a few counts. The chain is built from TRBV15 and TRBJ2-3, with TRBD2 as a possible D gene (7 bases). The germline gives CDR1 LNHNV, CDR2 YYDKDF (reference sequence). V was pared by 5 bases and J by 1 base, with 16 bases between. CDR3 size: 16 residues. The chain's CDR3 is CATSWGLAERTDTQYF. The DNA for the CDR3 is TGTGCCACCAGCTGGGGGCTAGCGGAGCGCACAGATACGCAGTATTTT.

This chain connects TRBV4-2 to TRBJ2-1; perhaps TRBD1 as D (5 bases). The length of the CDR3 is 11 residues. Germline CDR1 is LGHNA and CDR2 is YNFKEQ. The germline V and J ends were trimmed by 4 bases and 10 bases, with 8 bases remaining between them. CDR3 sequence: CASSLGREQFF. The CDR3 DNA is TGTGCCAGCAGCCTGGGGCGGGAGCAGTTCTTC.

As for this clonotype: A much larger clone lies a single base off, so this may be a read error. This chain connects TRBV7-9 to TRBJ2-7, with D uncertain. The germline V gene has CDR1 SEHNR and CDR2 FQNEAQ (reference sequence). The CDR3 has 12 residues. CDR3: CAGSLGGLEQYF. DNA of the CDR3: TGTGCCGGCAGCTTAGGTGGGCTCGAGCAGTACTTC.

Notes on this clonotype: This is likely a read error, given that the CDR3 carries no conserved phenylalanine or tryptophan at its end. The J gene is TRBJ2-6, the V gene TRBV9, with 11 bases that match TRBD2. With V trimmed by 1 base and J by 0 bases, 3 bases remained unmatched. This CDR3 contains 18 residues. Germline V gene data show CDR1 as SGDLS and CDR2 as YYNGEE. The CDR3 region is CASSVSGLADSGANVLTL. For the CDR3, the DNA is TGTGCCAGCAGCGTATCGGGACTAGCGGACTCTGGGGCCAACGTCCTGACTCTC.

Many counts were recorded for this clonotype. The rearrangement uses TRBV7-9 and TRBJ2-7, with TRBD2 matching 8 bases. The CDR3 extends over 14 amino acids. V shed 5 bases and J 4 bases; nucleotides not matched to a gene: 7. Germline CDR1 is SEHNR and CDR2 is FQNEAQ (reference sequence). The CDR3 DNA follows: TGTGCCAGCAGCATCAGCGGGAGTAGGTACGAGCAGTACTTC. Amino acids: CASSISGSRYEQYF.